The TCR beta chain under discussion was sequenced for a study of blood T cell repertoires in COVID-19. Study in general: The study drew acute and convalescent COVID-19 samples from the United States, Italy and Spain.

In the authors' workflow: The authors estimated nucleated cell counts from reference gene primer amplification. Data came from immunoSEQ multiplex PCR; TCRdb stores just in-frame clones and leaves some out. That table gives V, J and clone size, and the DNA gave D and trimming. The data show some 320,000 clones, roughly nine tenths seen once. In germline, CDR1 is KGHSH, CDR2 LQKENI. Unmatched junction bases numbered 0, after V lost 4 bases and J lost 10 bases. The CDR3 is made up of 10 amino acids. This clonotype was obtained from a man aged 55 to 70 who had recovered from COVID-19. Sequencing was carried out using PBMCs or T cells enriched from blood (not recorded which). This chain joins TRBV18 and TRBJ1-1, with 7 bases that match TRBD1. CDR3 bases: TGTGCCAGCTCACGGGACAGAGCTTTCTTT. As protein: CASSRDRAFF.